A single sample gave rise to the 16 T cell receptor beta chains below, sequenced in a study of T cells after yellow fever vaccination. One entry per CDR3 protein results from TCRdb running MiXCR on the 5' RACE reads. The sample records roughly 330,000 distinct CDR3 sequences, approximately 3.9% being singletons. The sample was PBMCs, taken 5 days after the yellow fever booster vaccination. These receptors all stem from a man in his late teens or twenties who received the YFV17D yellow fever vaccine.

This clonotype was seen repeatedly, ten times or more. The DNA of the CDR3 is TGTGCCAGCGGTTCGGGACTAGCGTTAGAGCAGTACGTC. This translates into CASGSGLALEQYV. The chain carries TRBV11-2 and TRBJ2-7; 10 bases map to TRBD2. V dropped 8 bases and J dropped 7; count of bases not matched to a gene: 8. Germline V CDR1 and CDR2: SGHAT, FQNNGV. The CDR3 consists of 13 residues.

The table lists this clonotype with a few counts. The rearrangement uses TRBV15 and TRBJ2-1; TRBD2 might be the D (6 bases). The CDR3 is 15 amino acids. Germline V CDR1 and CDR2: LNHNV, YYDKDF (reference sequence). Trimming left V 3 bases short and J 9 bases short, with 18 bases between. The CDR3 loop reads CATSSRAGGRSEQFF. DNA for the CDR3: TGTGCCACCAGCAGTAGGGCCGGAGGGAGGAGTGAGCAGTTCTTC. The complete variable domain, with remaining parts taken from reference TRBV15 and TRBJ2-1, reads DAMVIQNPRYQVTQFGKPVTLSCSQTLNHNVMYWYQQKSSQAPKLLFHYYDKDFNNEADTPDNFQSRRPNTSFCFLDIRSPGLGDTAMYLCATSSRAGGRSEQFFGPGTRLTVL.

The V and J genes are TRBV25-1 and TRBJ2-1, with D perhaps matching TRBD1 (5 bases). Trimming removed 0 bases at V and 5 bases at J, with 11 bases between. CDR3 size: 15 residues. CDR1 MGHDK and CDR2 SYGVNS come from the germline V gene. DNA for the CDR3: TGTGCCAGCAGTGAATATATTAAGGGGAACAATGAGCAGTTCTTC. It encodes CASSEYIKGNNEQFF.

J is TRBJ1-3 and V is TRBV7-2, with D unresolved. Germline assignment: CDR1 SGHTA and CDR2 FQGNSA. V gave up 3 bases and J gave up 1 base, with 10 bases separating them. The CDR3 is 15 residues long. The CDR3 nucleotides read TGTGCCAGCAGCTTCATGGCGGGTTCTGGAAACACCATATATTTT. Translation gives CASSFMAGSGNTIYF.

There are many counts of this clonotype. The rearrangement links TRBV6-2 or TRBV6-3 to TRBJ2-1, with 7 bases aligning to TRBD1. This CDR3 contains 12 residues. V lost 6 bases to trimming and J lost 4 bases; unmatched junction nucleotides: 0. Per the germline V gene, CDR1 is MNHEY and CDR2 is SVGEGT. The CDR3 loop is CASRTGYNEQFF. In nucleotides, the CDR3 is TGTGCCAGCAGGACAGGGTACAATGAGCAGTTCTTC.

As DNA, the CDR3 is TGTGCCAGTAGTATCGCGGGGCAGGCTAGCGGTTACACAGATACGCAGTATTTT. It encodes CASSIAGQASGYTDTQYF. V and J are TRBV19 and TRBJ2-3, with TRBD2 matching 7 bases. The V gene's germline CDR1 is LNHDA and CDR2 SQIVND (reference sequence). V lost 3 bases to trimming and J lost 2 bases; unmatched junction nucleotides: 14. The CDR3 contains 18 residues.

This clonotype was counted between two and nine times. The chain is built from TRBV7-6 and TRBJ2-3, with TRBD2 matching 8 bases. The V gene's germline CDR1 is SGHVS and CDR2 FNYEAQ. CDR3 length equals 15 residues. V was pared by 3 bases and J by 4 bases, with 6 bases of the junction left unmatched. This CDR3 is CASSFPGLGADTQYF. CDR3 in DNA: TGTGCCAGCAGCTTCCCGGGACTAGGGGCAGATACGCAGTATTTT.

Ten or more counts support this clonotype. V gene TRBV10-2 combines with J gene TRBJ2-1; 10 bases map to TRBD2. From germline, CDR1 is WSHSY and CDR2 SAAADI. The CDR3 totals 14 residues. J lost 9 bases, V lost 4 bases, and 6 bases had no gene match. CDR3: CASSVSGGASEQFF. In DNA, the CDR3 is TGCGCCAGCAGTGTAAGCGGGGGGGCTAGTGAGCAGTTCTTC.

This chain uses TRBV6-5 with TRBJ2-2, with TRBD2 matching 7 bases. Germline V gives CDR1 MNHEY, CDR2 SVGAGI. CDR3 length equals 16 residues. J lost 5 bases, V lost 0 bases, and 6 bases had no gene match. Here the CDR3 DNA reads TGTGCCAGCAGTTACTCTGGGGGGGAGGGGACCGGGGAGCTGTTTTTT. Protein: CASSYSGGEGTGELFF.

This clonotype was observed a handful of times. V usage is TRBV15 and J usage is TRBJ1-1; D gene unclear. This CDR3 region has 13 residues. The V end lost 5 bases, the J end lost 1 base, and 8 bases lay between the germline ends. Germline V gene lookup returns CDR1 LNHNV and CDR2 YYDKDF (reference sequence). The CDR3 sequence is CATSSKKNTEAFF. In nucleotides, the CDR3 is TGTGCCACCAGCTCAAAAAAGAACACTGAAGCTTTCTTT.

The chain is built from TRBV27 and TRBJ1-5, with 7 positions matching TRBD1. The germline CDR1 and CDR2 sequences are MNHEY and SMNVEV (reference sequence). V lost 6 bases, J lost 7 bases, and 9 bases stayed unmatched. The length of the CDR3 is 14 residues. CDR3 amino acids: CASSLTQGRQPQHF. Here the CDR3 DNA reads TGTGCCAGCAGCCTAACACAGGGGAGGCAGCCCCAGCATTTT.

CDR3 loop: CASTAGGTGELFF. CDR3 in DNA: TGTGCCAGCACAGCCGGAGGGACCGGGGAGCTGTTTTTT. The chain links TRBV6-5 to TRBJ2-2, with a weak D call TRBD2 (6 bases). The CDR3 covers 13 residues. The V and J ends lost 7 bases and 5 bases respectively, with 11 bases between them. The germline CDR1 and CDR2 sequences are MNHEY and SVGAGI.

This clonotype was seen at least ten times. The chain joins TRBV4-2 to TRBJ1-2; 7 bases align to TRBD1. J gave up 2 bases and V 2 bases, and 14 bases lay outside the gene matches. The CDR3 consists of 18 residues. CDR1 LGHNA and CDR2 YNFKEQ come from the germline V gene. For the CDR3, the DNA is TGTGCCAGCAGCCAACCTCCCTGGGCAGGGGGTGCGAACTATGGCTACACCTTC. It specifies CASSQPPWAGGANYGYTF.

This clonotype occurred a few times. The genes are TRBV11-3 and TRBJ2-1; D might be TRBD1 (5 bases). The V gene's germline CDR1 is SGHNT and CDR2 YENEEA. The CDR3 runs to 21 residues. V lost 3 bases and J lost 0, with 27 bases in between. The CDR3 spells CASSFDTLLQDNSSSYNEQFF. The CDR3 DNA sequence: TGTGCCAGCAGCTTCGACACACTCTTACAGGACAACTCCAGCTCCTACAATGAGCAGTTCTTC.

V usage is TRBV29-1 and J usage is TRBJ2-2; 8 positions agree with TRBD2. CDR1 and CDR2 from the germline V gene are SQVTM and ANQGSEA. The CDR3 is 14 amino acids. V shed 6 bases and J 6 bases; nucleotides not matched to a gene: 9. The CDR3 DNA reads as TGCAGCGTCAAAAGCGGGGGTTACGCCGGGGAGCTGTTTTTT. Protein sequence: CSVKSGGYAGELFF.

This clonotype was observed a few times. The rearrangement joins TRBV4-2 to TRBJ2-1; either TRBD1 or TRBD2 may fit D (6 bases each). The V gene lost 4 bases and the J gene lost 9 bases, with 22 bases spanning the gap. Germline V gives CDR1 LGHNA, CDR2 YNFKEQ. This CDR3 has 16 amino acids. CDR3 residues: CASSPESGGGKSEQFF. The CDR3 coding sequence is TGTGCCAGCAGCCCCGAGTCTGGGGGCGGGAAAAGTGAGCAGTTCTTC.